This T cell receptor (beta chain) was recovered during a study of blood T cell repertoires in COVID-19 (TCRdb year 2020). Background on the whole study: Samples from collaborators originated in the United States, Italy and Spain and spanned both the acute and convalescent phases of COVID-19. The material from the prospective study consisted of cDNA or gDNA derived from T cells, B-cell-depleted T cells, or PBMCs. The dataset comprised deeply sampled blood TCRbeta repertoires from subjects exposed to, actively infected with, or recovered from COVID-19. The repertoires were released in a freely available public database intended as a resource for research on the immune response to SARS-CoV-2. The samples were drawn from two sources: the first 160 participants of the ongoing ImmuneRACE study, and about 1,300 subjects contributed by 6 global collaborators. Nearly every sample came with metadata listing a de-identified subject ID, COVID-19 status, age in years and sex. Where available, HLA class I and class II types were taken from metadata supplied by the sample provider and were not determined by assay-based typing. The study at large found these results: The quantity of clinical and demographic metadata differed by source and by participant and was supplied without curation.

This clone was found once. What this receptor recognizes is not known. No much larger clonotype is one base removed from it; base qualities were not supplied. The CDR3 holds 14 amino acids from the cysteine to the phenylalanine. Only the CDR3 DNA is retained, 42 bases long and in frame from the first base. V and J are truncated by 0 bases and 3 bases respectively, leaving an intervening sequence of 7 bases. Via the germline V gene, CDR1 is SGHDT and CDR2 YYEEEE. TCRbeta CDR3 regions were amplified from genomic DNA using the immunoSEQ Assay, a bias-controlled multiplex PCR. The authors' pipeline ran thus. The number of nucleated cells in each sample was estimated from the amplification of reference gene primers within the assay. To quantify the absolute abundance of each unique TCRbeta CDR3 rearrangement, sequence reads were collapsed and filtered. Productive Simpson clonality was computed per sample as the square root of Simpson's diversity index over productive rearrangements. TCRdb took this table from immuneACCESS and kept in-frame rearrangements with V and J called. Such tables lack part of the clones; where checked against another copy, unresolved V genes explain under half of the gap, and the rest is unexplained. That table is the source of V, J and clone size, and D and trimming were worked out from the DNA. The sample profile shows over 250,000 clones; over 85% of them were found once. The ten largest clones represent less than 2% of the sample.

In the prospective study, participants were about 18 to 95 years old, resided in 24 geographic areas of the United States, and were enrolled through a virtual design. In the prospective study, participants were assigned to cohorts based on the clinical history participants reported in a screening survey and a study questionnaire. Recovered participants in ImmuneRACE Cohort 3 were defined as having two consecutive negative NP/OP PCR tests, clearance from a healthcare professional, or resolution of symptoms. Mobile phlebotomists in the prospective study collected whole blood, serum and a nasopharyngeal or oropharyngeal swab from every participant. Additional blood draws and questionnaires over an approximately two-month period could optionally be provided by prospective study participants. Prospective study blood samples were shipped either frozen or at room temperature before DNA extraction.

The sequenced material came from PBMCs or T cells enriched from blood (not recorded which). This receptor was identified in a woman in her sixties or seventies who had recovered from COVID-19. This chain is built from TRBV5-6 and TRBJ2-1; the D gene is possibly TRBD1, with 5 bases matching. The CDR3 in this case is CASSLGQIYNEQFF. The DNA sequence follows: TGTGCCAGCAGCTTGGGACAGATCTACAATGAGCAGTTCTTC.